This entry lists 21 T cell receptor beta chains sequenced from one sample in a study of blood T cell repertoires in COVID-19. This table comes from immunoSEQ multiplex PCR, and its TCRdb copy is limited to in-frame clones, with some not included. Among under 300,000 clones, more than 75% were seen once, and the ten largest hold 5.5% to 7.5%. Sequencing was performed on peripheral blood. The receptors derive from an older woman with active or convalescent COVID-19.

This chain connects TRBV12-3 or TRBV12-4 to TRBJ1-2, with D unclear. V was clipped by 2 bases and J by 0 bases, with 4 bases between them. The CDR3 is 13 amino acids. CDR3 protein: CASSLTANYGYTF. As DNA, the CDR3 is TGTGCCAGCAGTTTAACGGCTAACTATGGCTACACCTTC.

The chain has TRBV6-6 and TRBJ2-2; a possible D gene is TRBD2 (6 bases). This CDR3 comprises 15 residues. Trimming took 7 bases from V and 3 from J, leaving 15 bases between them. Germline CDR1 is MNHNY and CDR2 is SVGAGI (reference sequence). The CDR3 loop is CASTATRLDTGELFF. The CDR3 DNA sequence: TGTGCCAGCACCGCCACTAGACTAGACACCGGGGAGCTGTTTTTT.

The sample holds a few counts of this clone. The J gene is TRBJ2-7, the V gene TRBV11-2; D is perhaps TRBD2 (5 bases). The V end lost 4 bases, the J end lost 6 bases, and 10 bases lay between the germline ends. The length of the CDR3 is 12 residues. The germline CDR1 and CDR2 sequences are SGHAT and FQNNGV. The CDR3 region has the DNA TGTGCCAGCAGCTCATCGGGGATCGAGCAGTACTTC. Translated: CASSSSGIEQYF.

The chain is built from TRBV12-3 or TRBV12-4 and TRBJ1-5; D not resolved. The length of the CDR3 is 13 residues. V was clipped by 3 bases and J by 6 bases, with 9 bases between them. CDR3 sequence: CASSFTGSQPQHF. The CDR3 DNA follows: TGTGCCAGCAGTTTCACGGGTAGTCAGCCCCAGCATTTT.

V and J are TRBV7-3 and TRBJ1-4, with D hard to call. With 5 bases removed from V and 3 bases from J, the gap between germline ends came to 13 bases. The CDR3 has 15 residues. Germline CDR1 and CDR2: SGHTA and FQGTGA. Here the CDR3 reads CASSLMTGSNEKLFF. The CDR3 region has the DNA TGTGCCAGCAGCCTAATGACTGGGTCTAATGAAAAACTGTTTTTT. Complete variable domain (other parts from reference TRBV7-3 and TRBJ1-4): GAGVSQTPSNKVTEKGKYVELRCDPISGHTALYWYRQSLGQGPEFLIYFQGTGAADDSGLPNDRFFAVRPEGSVSTLKIQRTERGDSAVYLCASSLMTGSNEKLFFGSGTQLSVL.

The gene calls are TRBV24-1 and TRBJ1-2; 8 nucleotides align to TRBD1. Germline loops: CDR1 KGHDR, CDR2 SFDVKD. The CDR3 is made up of 15 amino acids. Losses at the gene ends were 3 bases for V and 8 bases for J; bases not matched to a gene: 10. The CDR3: CATSDRDRRANGYTF. For the CDR3, the DNA is TGTGCCACCAGTGATCGGGACAGGCGGGCTAACGGCTACACCTTC.

This sequence joins TRBV27 and TRBJ1-6; no clear D. The V and J ends lost 1 base and 7 bases respectively, with 8 bases between them. CDR1 is MNHEY and CDR2 is SMNVEV in the germline V gene (reference sequence). This CDR3 spans 14 amino acids. CDR3 in amino acids: CASSLWTFNSPLHF. CDR3 nucleotides: TGTGCCAGCAGTTTATGGACTTTCAATTCACCCCTCCACTTT.

This chain uses TRBV2 with TRBJ2-1; D not resolved. The CDR3 runs to 10 residues. V was pared by 7 bases and J by 5 bases, with 3 bases between. Germline V lookup: CDR1 SNHLY, CDR2 FYNNEI. The CDR3 DNA reads TGTGCCAGCAAGCACAATGAGCAGTTCTTC. It yields the protein CASKHNEQFF.

This clone occurred once. The V call is TRBV9, the J call TRBJ2-3; TRBD1 aligns across 8 bases. The germline V gene encodes CDR1 SGDLS and CDR2 YYNGEE. V lost 3 bases, J lost 0 bases, and 3 bases stayed unmatched. The CDR3 is 15 residues long. The CDR3 region is CASSGRTGSTDTQYF. The CDR3 nucleotides read TGTGCCAGCAGCGGAAGGACAGGGAGCACAGATACGCAGTATTTT.

This clone showed up just a few times. The chain combines TRBV10-1 with TRBJ1-3, with TRBD1 matching 7 bases. In germline, CDR1 is WNHNN, CDR2 SYGVQD (reference sequence). This CDR3 has 15 amino acids. With V trimmed by 5 bases and J by 1 base, 5 bases remained unmatched. The CDR3 DNA reads as TGCGCCAGCAGTAACTACAGGGGATCTGGAAACACCATATATTTT. Amino acids: CASSNYRGSGNTIYF.

The CDR3 sequence: CASSHTERGWVQPQHF. The CDR3 DNA reads TGCGCCAGCAGCCATACCGAGCGTGGGTGGGTGCAGCCCCAGCATTTT. This chain uses TRBV4-1 with TRBJ1-5; no firm D call. Germline assignment: CDR1 MGHRA and CDR2 YSYEKL. This CDR3 has 16 residues. Trimming took 3 bases from V and 7 from J, leaving 19 bases between them.

The rearrangement uses TRBV5-1 and TRBJ1-2; D might be TRBD1 (5 bases). In germline, CDR1 is SGHRS, CDR2 YFSETQ. V was shortened by 3 bases and J by 4 bases, with 13 bases between the two germline ends. The CDR3 totals 14 residues. The CDR3 is CASSSFWGGYGYTF. CDR3 coding DNA: TGCGCCAGCAGCTCCTTTTGGGGCGGCTATGGCTACACCTTC.

The rearrangement joins TRBV7-8 to TRBJ2-2; TRBD1 matches at 8 bases. The CDR3 covers 15 residues. V shed 5 bases and J 4 bases; nucleotides not matched to a gene: 6. Germline lookup yields CDR1 SGHVS and CDR2 FQNEAQ. Written as DNA, the CDR3 is TGTGCCAGCAGCCTTGGGACAGGAGTCACCGGGGAGCTGTTTTTT. Its protein product is CASSLGTGVTGELFF.

The chain employs TRBV21-1 and TRBJ1-4; the table's D gene call, TRBD1, was not cross checked with the DNA. TRBV21-1 is labeled a pseudogene. The CDR3 sequence is 15 residues long. DNA for the CDR3: TGTGCCAGCAGCAAGGTAGTGACAGGGGAAGAAAAACTGTTTTTT. This sequence encodes CASSKVVTGEEKLFF.

The gene calls are TRBV3-1 (or the pseudogene TRBV3-2) and TRBJ2-7; 7 bases are a match to TRBD1. The CDR3 length is 15 residues. The V and J ends lost 5 bases and 0 bases, in that order; junction bases with no gene match: 7. CDR1 is LGHDT and CDR2 is YNNKEL in the germline V gene (reference sequence). CDR3 nucleotide sequence: TGTGCCAGCAGCGCCGGGACAGCCTTCTCCTACGAGCAGTACTTC. Translation: CASSAGTAFSYEQYF.

The rearrangement joins TRBV24-1 to TRBJ2-1, with D perhaps matching TRBD2 (6 bases). This CDR3 is built from 15 residues. Germline CDR1 is KGHDR and CDR2 is SFDVKD. Trimming removed 4 bases at V and 7 bases at J, with 16 bases between. The CDR3 sequence is CATSEGGPTLNEQFF. As DNA, the CDR3 is TGTGCCACCAGTGAGGGGGGACCTACACTTAATGAGCAGTTCTTC.

The CDR3 loop is CASLTKPTGEAFF. CDR3 coding DNA: TGTGCCAGCCTGACCAAACCGACAGGGGAGGCTTTCTTT. This chain connects TRBV28 to TRBJ1-1; 8 nucleotides match TRBD1. This CDR3 is 13 amino acids long. The V and J ends lost 8 bases and 11 bases, in that order; junction bases with no gene match: 13. Germline CDR1 reads MDHEN; CDR2 reads SYDVKM.

V is TRBV6-5 and J is TRBJ1-1, with D possibly matching TRBD1 (5 bases). CDR3 length equals 13 residues. V dropped 6 bases and J dropped 5 bases, with 13 bases sitting between them. Looked up from germline, CDR1 is MNHEY and CDR2 is SVGAGI. The CDR3 DNA is TGTGCCAGCAGCTGGGGCAGGGAAACTGAAGCTTTCTTT. Translated, it gives CASSWGRETEAFF.

The chain uses TRBV3-1 (or the pseudogene TRBV3-2) and TRBJ1-1; 10 bases map to TRBD1. Germline V gene sequence: CDR1 LGHDT, CDR2 YNNKEL (reference sequence). V lost 4 bases, J lost 1 base, and 3 bases stayed unmatched. This CDR3 region has 15 residues. CDR3 DNA: TGTGCCAGCAGCCCGACAGGGGGCAAGAACACTGAAGCTTTCTTT. Residues: CASSPTGGKNTEAFF.

The CDR3 nucleotides read TGTGCCAGCAGCGTGGGCACTAGCGACTACACCGGGGAGCTGTTTTTT. This codes for CASSVGTSDYTGELFF. This chain links TRBV9 with TRBJ2-2, with 7 bases that match TRBD2. There are 16 residues in the CDR3. Germline CDR1 and CDR2: SGDLS and YYNGEE. Germline trimming cut 2 bases from V and 3 bases from J; bases unmatched to any gene: 7.

A few counts support this clone. This sequence joins TRBV7-2 and TRBJ2-2, with 8 bases that match TRBD2. The J segment lost 4 bases and the V segment lost 8 bases, leaving 3 bases of the junction unmatched. Germline CDR1 is SGHTA and CDR2 is FQGNSA. CDR3 length: 13 amino acids. The DNA for the CDR3 is TGTGCCAGCCGGGCGGGGGGCACCGGGGAGCTGTTTTTT. Its protein is CASRAGGTGELFF.